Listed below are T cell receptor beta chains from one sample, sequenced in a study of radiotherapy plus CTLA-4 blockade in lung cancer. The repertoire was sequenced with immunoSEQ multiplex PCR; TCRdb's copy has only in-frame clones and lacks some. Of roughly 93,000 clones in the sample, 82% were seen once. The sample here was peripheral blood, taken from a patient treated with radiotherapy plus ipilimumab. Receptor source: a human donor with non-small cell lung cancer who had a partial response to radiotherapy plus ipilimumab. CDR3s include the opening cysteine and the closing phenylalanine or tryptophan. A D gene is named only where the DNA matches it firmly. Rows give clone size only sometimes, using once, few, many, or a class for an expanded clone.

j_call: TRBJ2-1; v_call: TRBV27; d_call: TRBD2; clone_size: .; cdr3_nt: TGTGCCAGCAGTTCCCCCCCCCGGACTAGCGGGTTTGGTGAGCAGTTCTTC; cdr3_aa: CASSSPPRTSGFGEQFF
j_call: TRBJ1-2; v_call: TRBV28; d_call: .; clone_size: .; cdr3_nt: TGTGCCGTTCGGGTCCTTCCAAGTGCGAACTATGGCTACACCTTC; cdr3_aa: CAVRVLPSANYGYTF
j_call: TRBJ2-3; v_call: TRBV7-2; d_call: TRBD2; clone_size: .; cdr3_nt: TGTGCCAGCAGCTTAGTGGTAGCGGGGGGGGGTAGCACAGATACGCAGTATTTT; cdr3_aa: CASSLVVAGGGSTDTQYF
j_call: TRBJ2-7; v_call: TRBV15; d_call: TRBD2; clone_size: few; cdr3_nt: TGTGCCACCAGCCAAGCGGGGACCTCCTACGAGCAGTACTTC; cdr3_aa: CATSQAGTSYEQYF
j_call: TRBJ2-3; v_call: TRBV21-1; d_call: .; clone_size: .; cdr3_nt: TGTGTTCCACAACGCACAGATACGCAGTATTTT; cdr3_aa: CVPQRTDTQYF
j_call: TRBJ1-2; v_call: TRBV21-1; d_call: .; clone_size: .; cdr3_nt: TGTGCCAGCAGCCCTCCGCATCCGCCCGGGGGCTATGGCTACACCTTC; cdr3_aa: CASSPPHPPGGYGYTF
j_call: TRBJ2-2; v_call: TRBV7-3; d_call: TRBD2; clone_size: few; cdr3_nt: TGTGCCAGCAGCTTAGGACTAGCGGGAGCCACCGGGGAGCTGTTTTTT; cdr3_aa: CASSLGLAGATGELFF
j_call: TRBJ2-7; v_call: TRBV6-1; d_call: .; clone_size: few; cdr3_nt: TGTGCCAGCAGTGAAGGGGCAGGGATTACCTACGAGCAGTACTTC; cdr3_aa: CASSEGAGITYEQYF
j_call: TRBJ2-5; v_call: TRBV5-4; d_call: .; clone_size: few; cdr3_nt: TGTGCCAGCAGCTCCGCCGGGAAAAAAGAGACCCAGTACTTC; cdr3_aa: CASSSAGKKETQYF
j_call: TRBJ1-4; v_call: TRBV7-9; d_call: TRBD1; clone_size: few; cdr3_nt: TGTGCCAGCAGCTCGCAGGGGGCGCAAGCTAATGAAAAACTGTTTTTT; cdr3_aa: CASSSQGAQANEKLFF
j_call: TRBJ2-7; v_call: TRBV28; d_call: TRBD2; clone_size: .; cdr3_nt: TGTGCCAGCAGTCAACAGGCCATCGGGACTAGCGGGAGCTACGAGCAGTACTTC; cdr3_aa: CASSQQAIGTSGSYEQYF
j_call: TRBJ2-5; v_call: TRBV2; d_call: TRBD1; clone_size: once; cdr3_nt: TGTGCCAGCAGTGACCCGGGACAGGGGGCTGGAGAGACCCAGTACTTC; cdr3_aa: CASSDPGQGAGETQYF
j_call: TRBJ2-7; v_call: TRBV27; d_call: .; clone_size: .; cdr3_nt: TGTGCCAGCAGTTTATCTAGCGGAGGAGGGTACGAGCAGTATTTC; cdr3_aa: CASSLSSGGGYEQYF
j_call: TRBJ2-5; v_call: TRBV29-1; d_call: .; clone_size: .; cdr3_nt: TGCAGCGTTGAACCCCACATCCGCCCCGGGGAGACCCAGTACTTC; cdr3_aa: CSVEPHIRPGETQYF
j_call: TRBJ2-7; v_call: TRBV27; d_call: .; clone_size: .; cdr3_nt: TGTGCCAGCAGTTTGGCCGGGACTCAGGCCTACGAGCAGTACTTC; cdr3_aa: CASSLAGTQAYEQYF
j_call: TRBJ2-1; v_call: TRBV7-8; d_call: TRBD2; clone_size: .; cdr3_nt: TGTGCCAGCAGCTTCCTTAGCGGGAACAATGAGCAGTTCTTC; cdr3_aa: CASSFLSGNNEQFF
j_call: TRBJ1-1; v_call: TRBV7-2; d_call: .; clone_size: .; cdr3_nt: TGTGCCAGCAGCTTAGGGGGGCCTGAAGCTTTCTTT; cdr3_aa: CASSLGGPEAFF
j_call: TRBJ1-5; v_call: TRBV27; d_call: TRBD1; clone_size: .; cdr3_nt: TGTGCCAGCAGTCAAGGGGGGACAGGGAGTGGGCAGCCCCAGCATTTT; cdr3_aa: CASSQGGTGSGQPQHF
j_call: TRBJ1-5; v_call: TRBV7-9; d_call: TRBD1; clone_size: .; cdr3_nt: TGTGCCAGCAGCTTAGGGACAGGAGATTTTTATCAGCCCCAGCATTTT; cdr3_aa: CASSLGTGDFYQPQHF
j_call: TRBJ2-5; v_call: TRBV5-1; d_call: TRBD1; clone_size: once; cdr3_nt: TGCGCCAGCAGCCCCGGACAGGGAAGAGAGACCCAGTACTTC; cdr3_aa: CASSPGQGRETQYF
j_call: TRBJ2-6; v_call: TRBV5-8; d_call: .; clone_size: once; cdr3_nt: TGTGCCAGCAGCGGCGGATCCGGGGGGCCCCGACCATCTGGGGCCAACGTCCTGACTTTC; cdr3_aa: CASSGGSGGPRPSGANVLTF